The 30 T cell receptor beta chains reported below all come from one sample, sequenced in a study of CD8 T cells in ankylosing spondylitis. The study's findings and limits: There was a TCR beta motif, made of fewer than 10 highly homologous variants, that appeared characteristic of ankylosing spondylitis blood.

The antigens for these receptors are not known. TCRdb re-derived calls from the 5' RACE reads in MiXCR, one entry per CDR3 protein. The sample yields about 220,000 distinct CDR3 sequences, approximately 20% seen once. The sequenced sample was blood, either unsorted or a sorted T cell fraction (not recorded which). The source is a male donor with ankylosing spondylitis.

Here the CDR3 DNA reads TGTGCCAGTAGTAGGGGACTAGCGGGCTACAATGAGCAGTTCTTC. The encoded protein is CASSRGLAGYNEQFF. This sequence joins TRBV19 and TRBJ2-1, with 12 positions matching TRBD2. CDR3 length: 15 amino acids. J gave up 3 bases and V 4 bases, and 1 base lay outside the gene matches. Germline assignment: CDR1 LNHDA and CDR2 SQIVND (reference sequence).

The CDR3 is CASSLTPGRGPTEAFF. The CDR3, as DNA: TGTGCCAGCAGCTTAACTCCGGGCAGGGGACCCACTGAAGCTTTCTTT. V is TRBV7-9 and J is TRBJ1-1, with D possibly matching TRBD1 (6 bases). From germline, CDR1 is SEHNR and CDR2 FQNEAQ (reference sequence). Trimming stripped 2 bases from V and 4 bases from J, with 17 bases between. This CDR3 is built from 16 residues. Drawing the rest from reference TRBV7-9 and TRBJ1-1, the complete variable domain is DTGVSQNPRHKITKRGQNVTFRCDPISEHNRLYWYRQTLGQGPEFLTYFQNEAQLEKSRLLSDRFSAERPKGSFSTLEIQRTEQGDSAMYLCASSLTPGRGPTEAFFGQGTRLTVV.

The rearrangement links TRBV29-1 to TRBJ1-2, with TRBD1 identical over 8 bases. From germline, CDR1 is SQVTM and CDR2 ANQGSEA. The CDR3 covers 12 residues. V gave up 6 bases and J gave up 3 bases; unmatched junction bases: 3. CDR3 sequence: CSVKQGDYGYTF. The CDR3 coding sequence is TGCAGCGTCAAACAGGGGGACTATGGCTACACCTTC.

This clonotype turned up a few times. J is TRBJ2-1 and V is TRBV6-5; 8 bases are a match to TRBD2. Germline CDR1 MNHEY, CDR2 SVGAGI. With V trimmed by 5 bases and J by 10 bases, 1 base remained unmatched. The CDR3 spans 11 residues. The CDR3 nucleotides are TGTGCCAGCAGTACGGGGGGGGAGCAGTTCTTC. Translating gives CASSTGGEQFF.

This clonotype has a handful of counts. Relative to the germline gene, one junction end is altered; a read error may explain this. The chain uses TRBV4-1 and TRBJ2-3; TRBD2 matches at 9 bases. The CDR3 runs 13 residues. In germline, CDR1 is MGHRA, CDR2 YSYEKL. In nucleotides, the CDR3 is TGCGCCAGCAGCCAAGTAAGAGCGGGGGGCAAGGATTTT. It encodes CASSQVRAGGKDF.

V gene TRBV7-8 combines with J gene TRBJ1-1; no definite D call. CDR3 length: 13 residues. Looked up from germline, CDR1 is SGHVS and CDR2 is FQNEAQ. V was shortened by 1 base and J by 7 bases, with 10 bases between the two germline ends. The CDR3 DNA sequence: TGTGCCAGCAGCTTAGATCGTCGGGTTGAAGCTTTCTTT. Residues: CASSLDRRVEAFF.

The genes are TRBV2 and TRBJ2-3, with 9 positions matching TRBD1. Germline assignment: CDR1 SNHLY and CDR2 FYNNEI. Trimming cost V 7 bases and J 2 bases; bases outside gene matches: 13. This CDR3 comprises 17 residues. DNA for the CDR3: TGTGCCAGCACAAATTTTGCGACAGGGGGACCCACAGATACGCAGTATTTT. Encoded protein: CASTNFATGGPTDTQYF.

The rearrangement links TRBV20-1 to TRBJ1-4, with D unresolved. CDR3 length: 13 amino acids. CDR1 is DFQATT, CDR2 SNEGSKA, per germline (reference sequence). The V end was cut by 3 bases, the J end by 2 bases, with 7 bases between. The CDR3 nucleotides read TGCAGTGCTAGGAAAGTCACTAATGAAAAACTGTTTTTT. Encoded protein: CSARKVTNEKLFF.

For the CDR3, the DNA is TGTGCCAGTAGATCACACCCTCGGGGGCGGGAGTCCTACAATGAGCAGTTCTTC. Protein: CASRSHPRGRESYNEQFF. The chain recombines TRBV19 with TRBJ2-1; the D gene is possibly TRBD2 (7 bases). The V end was cut by 6 bases, the J end by 1 base, with 22 bases between. CDR1 LNHDA and CDR2 SQIVND come from the germline V gene (reference sequence). CDR3 size: 18 residues. The variable domain in full, with the rest retrieved from reference TRBV19 and TRBJ2-1, is DGGITQSPKYLFRKEGQNVTLSCEQNLNHDAMYWYRQDPGQGLRLIYYSQIVNDFQKGDIAEGYSVSREKKESFPLTVTSAQKNPTAFYLCASRSHPRGRESYNEQFFGPGTRLTVL.

This clonotype has just a few counts. The gene calls are TRBV24-1 and TRBJ2-5; D remains unclear. Germline CDR1 and CDR2: KGHDR and SFDVKD. V gave up 2 bases and J gave up 5 bases, with 5 bases separating them. The CDR3 loop spans 12 amino acids. CDR3 in DNA: TGTGCCACCAGTGATTCGGAGGAGACCCAGTACTTC. Protein sequence: CATSDSEETQYF.

The rearrangement joins TRBV7-2 to TRBJ1-1; D is undetermined. The CDR3 has 12 residues. Trimming took 6 bases from V and 2 from J, leaving 7 bases between them. Germline CDR1 and CDR2: SGHTA and FQGNSA. The CDR3 sequence: CASRAGNTEAFF. In DNA form, the CDR3 reads TGTGCCAGCAGAGCAGGTAACACTGAAGCTTTCTTT.

The rearrangement uses TRBV29-1 and TRBJ2-3; 10 nucleotides line up with TRBD2. The germline gives CDR1 SQVTM, CDR2 ANQGSEA. The CDR3 is 14 residues long. V dropped 6 bases and J dropped 0; count of bases not matched to a gene: 3. This CDR3 is CSVVSGGSTDTQYF. CDR3 DNA sequence: TGCAGCGTGGTTAGCGGGGGGAGCACAGATACGCAGTATTTT.

This rearrangement joins TRBV5-5 to TRBJ2-1, with 8 bases identical to TRBD2. Trimming cost V 4 bases and J 4 bases; bases outside gene matches: 7. The CDR3 has 15 residues. The germline V gene encodes CDR1 SGHKS and CDR2 YYEKEE (reference sequence). The CDR3 DNA reads TGTGCCAGCAGCCACGATCGGGGGGGTTACAATGAGCAGTTCTTC. Protein: CASSHDRGGYNEQFF. The whole variable domain, filled in from reference TRBV5-5 and TRBJ2-1, reads DAGVTQSPTHLIKTRGQQVTLRCSPISGHKSVSWYQQVLGQGPQFIFQYYEKEERGRGNFPDRFSARQFPNYSSELNVNALLLGDSALYLCASSHDRGGYNEQFFGPGTRLTVL.

The chain combines TRBV6-1 with TRBJ1-6; 9 nucleotides line up with TRBD1. CDR1 MNHNS and CDR2 SASEGT come from the germline V gene. The CDR3 extends over 14 amino acids. The V gene end was trimmed by 5 bases and the J gene end by 10 bases; junction bases not matched to a gene: 6. The CDR3 sequence is CASSPTTGGSPLHF. The CDR3 DNA is TGTGCCAGCAGTCCCACGACAGGGGGATCACCCCTCCACTTT.

This clonotype was seen repeatedly, ten times or more. The chain couples TRBV27 to TRBJ2-1; a possible D gene is TRBD2 (5 bases). With 2 bases removed from V and 0 bases from J, the gap between germline ends came to 5 bases. Germline loops: CDR1 MNHEY, CDR2 SMNVEV (reference sequence). There are 14 residues in the CDR3. CDR3 loop: CASSLGSSYNEQFF. CDR3 DNA sequence: TGTGCCAGCAGTTTAGGGAGCTCCTACAATGAGCAGTTCTTC.

This chain joins TRBV7-2 and TRBJ1-1; no clear D gene. Deletions cut 5 bases from V and 5 bases from J, with 21 bases between. From germline, CDR1 is SGHTA and CDR2 FQGNSA. There are 16 residues in the CDR3. CDR3 coding DNA: TGTGCCAGCAGCCCCCCGGGCGGACCCGGTGAGACTGAAGCTTTCTTT. Its translation: CASSPPGGPGETEAFF.

This chain joins TRBV12-3 or TRBV12-4 and TRBJ1-1; D uncertain. V lost 2 bases and J lost 10, with 17 bases in between. This CDR3 is 14 amino acids long. For the CDR3, the DNA is TGTGCCAGCAGTTTACCCTTAACCCCGCGGGGAGCTTTCTTT. Its protein is CASSLPLTPRGAFF.

This clonotype has just one count. The genes are TRBV5-6 and TRBJ1-1; D may be TRBD1 (5 bases). Germline V gene sequence: CDR1 SGHDT, CDR2 YYEEEE. This CDR3 region has 12 residues. The V and J ends lost 7 bases and 4 bases respectively, with 11 bases between them. The CDR3 sequence: CASGAGSTEAFF. CDR3 nucleotide sequence: TGTGCCAGCGGGGCAGGGAGCACTGAAGCTTTCTTT.

The chain carries TRBV25-1 and TRBJ1-1; D is unresolved. Trimming removed 1 base from V and 9 bases from J, with 18 bases in between. CDR3 size: 15 residues. CDR1 is MGHDK, CDR2 SYGVNS, per germline. CDR3: CASSELEGPPIQAFF. The CDR3 nucleotides read TGTGCCAGCAGTGAATTAGAAGGACCCCCAATACAAGCTTTCTTT.

This clonotype was picked up many times. In nucleotides, the CDR3 is TGTGCCAGCAGTTTCGCGGGACGGGGCACTGAAGCTTTCTTT. It translates to CASSFAGRGTEAFF. This chain links TRBV27 with TRBJ1-1; TRBD1 is a possible D gene (5 bases). Trimming removed 3 bases from V and 4 bases from J, with 12 bases in between. The CDR3 has 14 residues. Germline values: CDR1 MNHEY, CDR2 SMNVEV (reference sequence).

This chain uses TRBV11-3 with TRBJ2-7; TRBD1 might be the D (5 bases). Germline CDR1 SGHNT, CDR2 YENEEA. V was shortened by 1 base and J by 2 bases, with 12 bases between the two germline ends. The CDR3 is made up of 15 amino acids. DNA of the CDR3: TGTGCCAGCAGCTTAGGACAGTTTGAAGCCTACGAGCAGTACTTC. It codes for CASSLGQFEAYEQYF.

The chain recombines TRBV19 with TRBJ1-2, with D maybe TRBD1 (6 bases). The CDR3 is 13 residues long. Germline V gene sequence: CDR1 LNHDA, CDR2 SQIVND (reference sequence). V lost 5 bases and J 9 bases, leaving 16 bases between the germline ends. CDR3 DNA: TGTGCCAGTAGTCCCCGGGACACCGAGCGCTACACCTTC. It specifies CASSPRDTERYTF.

The chain is built from TRBV7-3 and TRBJ1-1; 8 nucleotides match TRBD1. The V gene's germline CDR1 is SGHTA and CDR2 FQGTGA. The V segment lost 5 bases and the J segment 3 bases; nucleotides outside the gene matches: 8. CDR3 length: 15 residues. The CDR3 DNA reads as TGTGCCAGCAGCCCAGGACAGGGTTGGGACACTGAAGCTTTCTTT. Its translation is CASSPGQGWDTEAFF.

The sample holds a few counts of this clonotype. The V and J genes are TRBV7-2 and TRBJ1-2; D remains unclear. The germline CDR1 and CDR2 sequences are SGHTA and FQGNSA. The ends were cut back, 5 bases at V and 1 base at J, with 11 bases in the middle. The CDR3 consists of 14 residues. Written as DNA, the CDR3 is TGTGCCAGCAGCACCGTGGGCCTTAACTATGGCTACACCTTC. Its protein product is CASSTVGLNYGYTF. Looking up the rest from reference TRBV7-2 and TRBJ1-2 gives the full variable domain: GAGVSQSPSNKVTEKGKDVELRCDPISGHTALYWYRQSLGQGLEFLIYFQGNSAPDKSGLPSDRFSAERTGGSVSTLTIQRTQQEDSAVYLCASSTVGLNYGYTFGSGTRLTVV.

The chain employs TRBV12-3 or TRBV12-4 and TRBJ1-2; D unresolved. Trimming pared 4 bases from V and 8 bases from J, leaving 17 bases between. The length of the CDR3 is 14 residues. The CDR3 nucleotides read TGTGCCAGCAGTTACGTGGGAGGAGGTGAAGGCTACACCTTC. Amino acids: CASSYVGGGEGYTF.

This clonotype occurred a few times. The rearrangement uses TRBV6-1 and TRBJ2-1; 7 positions agree with TRBD2. Per germline, CDR1 MNHNS and CDR2 SASEGT. The CDR3 loop spans 15 amino acids. The V and J ends lost 6 bases and 4 bases, in that order; junction bases with no gene match: 9. The CDR3, as DNA: TGTGCCAGCAGCGACGTGCCTAGCGGTTACAATGAGCAGTTCTTC. This gives the protein CASSDVPSGYNEQFF.

The chain joins TRBV4-2 to TRBJ1-1; TRBD1 is a possible D gene (5 bases). The V gene lost 1 base and the J gene lost 0 bases, with 6 bases spanning the gap. The CDR3 loop spans 14 amino acids. From germline, CDR1 is LGHNA and CDR2 YNFKEQ. The CDR3 protein is CASSQGQMNTEAFF. The CDR3 DNA sequence: TGTGCCAGCAGCCAAGGACAGATGAACACTGAAGCTTTCTTT.

The rearrangement joins TRBV11-2 to TRBJ1-2, with no clear D. CDR3 length: 13 residues. From germline, CDR1 is SGHAT and CDR2 FQNNGV. Deletions cut 3 bases from V and 2 bases from J, with 7 bases between. This chain's CDR3 is CASSFSENYGYTF. The CDR3 bases are TGTGCCAGCAGCTTTAGTGAGAACTATGGCTACACCTTC.

The V and J genes are TRBV7-9 and TRBJ2-7, with TRBD1 matching 8 bases. Germline V lookup: CDR1 SEHNR, CDR2 FQNEAQ (reference sequence). The trim removed 5 bases at V and 2 bases at J, leaving 8 bases unmatched. This CDR3 region has 15 residues. The CDR3 loop is CASSSRGQVPYEQYF. CDR3 bases: TGTGCCAGCAGCAGCAGGGGGCAGGTACCCTACGAGCAGTACTTC.

This clonotype was recorded a few times. The V call is TRBV30, the J call TRBJ1-1; D possibly corresponds to TRBD1 (5 bases). The CDR3 loop spans 11 amino acids. Germline loops: CDR1 GTSNPN, CDR2 SVGIG (reference sequence). Trimming took 0 bases from V and 7 from J, leaving 6 bases between them. CDR3 nucleotides: TGTGCCTGGAGTGTCGGGGGTGAAGCTTTCTTT. Translating it yields CAWSVGGEAFF.